The source of this T cell receptor beta chain is a study of immune reconstitution after stem cell transplant in scleroderma. TCRdb reprocessed the RT-PCR reads with MiXCR, giving one entry per CDR3 protein. The sample consists of approximately 5,000 distinct CDR3 sequences, 7.5% to 9.5% of them appearing once. A few counts support this clonotype. Germline V CDR1 and CDR2: DFQATT, SNEGSKA (reference sequence). This CDR3 region has 13 residues. Trimming removed 6 bases from V and 4 bases from J, with 15 bases in between. This sample was gathered before or after autologous hematopoietic stem cell transplantation (not recorded which). The sequence derives from a male donor with systemic sclerosis. The J gene is TRBJ2-5, the V gene TRBV20-1; D may be TRBD1 (5 bases). The CDR3 protein is CSAPDKATETQYF. The CDR3 DNA reads TGCAGTGCCCCGGACAAGGCCACAGAGACCCAGTACTTC.